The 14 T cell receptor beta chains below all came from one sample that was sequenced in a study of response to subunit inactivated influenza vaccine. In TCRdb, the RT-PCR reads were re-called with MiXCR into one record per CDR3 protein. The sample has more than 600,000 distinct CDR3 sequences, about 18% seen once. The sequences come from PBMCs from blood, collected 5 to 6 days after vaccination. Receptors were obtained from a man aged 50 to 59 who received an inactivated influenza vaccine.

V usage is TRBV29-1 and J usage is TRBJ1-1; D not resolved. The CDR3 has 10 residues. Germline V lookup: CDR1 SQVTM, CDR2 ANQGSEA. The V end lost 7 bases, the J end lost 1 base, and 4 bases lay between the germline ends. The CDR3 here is CSGQNTEAFF. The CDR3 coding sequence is TGCAGCGGACAGAACACTGAAGCTTTCTTT.

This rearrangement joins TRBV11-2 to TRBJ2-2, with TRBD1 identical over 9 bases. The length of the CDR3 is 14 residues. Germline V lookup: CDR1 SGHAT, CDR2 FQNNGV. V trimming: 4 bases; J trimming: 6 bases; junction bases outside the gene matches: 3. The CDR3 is CASSSTGGSGELFF. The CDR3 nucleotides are TGTGCCAGCAGCTCCACAGGGGGCTCCGGGGAGCTGTTTTTT.

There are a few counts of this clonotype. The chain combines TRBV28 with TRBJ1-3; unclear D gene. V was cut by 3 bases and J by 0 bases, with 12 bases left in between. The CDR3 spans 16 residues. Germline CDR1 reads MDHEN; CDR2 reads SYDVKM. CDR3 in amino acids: CASSFPLGSSGNTIYF. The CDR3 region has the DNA TGTGCCAGCAGTTTCCCCCTGGGTTCCTCTGGAAACACCATATATTTT.

In nucleotides, the CDR3 is TGTGCCAGCAGCCTGCCGTTAACCTACGAGCAGTACTTC. Translated: CASSLPLTYEQYF. This rearrangement joins TRBV5-4 to TRBJ2-7; no definite D call. Germline-derived CDR1 and CDR2 are SGHNT and YYREEE (reference sequence). With 4 bases removed from V and 2 bases from J, the gap between germline ends came to 10 bases. The CDR3 has 13 amino acids. The full variable domain, its missing parts supplied by reference TRBV5-4 and TRBJ2-7, is ETGVTQSPTHLIKTRGQQVTLRCSSQSGHNTVSWYQQALGQGPQFIFQYYREEENGRGNFPPRFSGLQFPNYSSELNVNALELDDSALYLCASSLPLTYEQYFGPGTRLTVT.

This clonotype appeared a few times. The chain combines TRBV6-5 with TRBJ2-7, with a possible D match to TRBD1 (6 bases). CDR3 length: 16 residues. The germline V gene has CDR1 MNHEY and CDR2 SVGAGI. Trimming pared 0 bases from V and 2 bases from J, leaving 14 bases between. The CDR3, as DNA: TGTGCCAGCAGTTACTCGTTCTCCGGACAGCCCTACGAGCAGTACTTC. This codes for CASSYSFSGQPYEQYF.

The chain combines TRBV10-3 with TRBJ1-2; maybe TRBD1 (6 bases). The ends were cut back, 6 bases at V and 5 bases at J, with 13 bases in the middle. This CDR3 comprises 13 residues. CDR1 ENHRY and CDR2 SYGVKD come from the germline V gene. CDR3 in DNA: TGTGCCATCAGCGAACCAACAGGGTATGGCTACACCTTC. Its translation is CAISEPTGYGYTF.

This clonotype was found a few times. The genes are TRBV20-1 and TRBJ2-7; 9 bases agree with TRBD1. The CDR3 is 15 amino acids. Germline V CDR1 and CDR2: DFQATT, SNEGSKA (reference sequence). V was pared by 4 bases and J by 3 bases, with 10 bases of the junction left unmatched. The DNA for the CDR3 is TGCAGTGCTAACTCGGACAGGGGACCTTTCTACGAGCAGTACTTC. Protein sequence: CSANSDRGPFYEQYF.

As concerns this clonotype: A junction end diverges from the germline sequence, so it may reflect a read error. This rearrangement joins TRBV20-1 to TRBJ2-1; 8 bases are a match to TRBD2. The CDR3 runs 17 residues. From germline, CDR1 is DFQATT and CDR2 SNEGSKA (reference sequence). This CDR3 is CCARGGSGMSSYNEQFF. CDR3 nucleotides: TGCTGTGCTAGAGGGGGTAGCGGGATGAGCTCCTACAATGAGCAGTTCTTC.

CDR3 in amino acids: CASSDKNTGELFF. For the CDR3, the DNA is TGTGCCAGCAGTGATAAGAACACCGGGGAGCTGTTTTTT. The chain uses TRBV12-3 or TRBV12-4 and TRBJ2-2; D uncertain. CDR3 length: 13 residues. The ends were cut back, 5 bases at V and 1 base at J, with 5 bases in the middle.

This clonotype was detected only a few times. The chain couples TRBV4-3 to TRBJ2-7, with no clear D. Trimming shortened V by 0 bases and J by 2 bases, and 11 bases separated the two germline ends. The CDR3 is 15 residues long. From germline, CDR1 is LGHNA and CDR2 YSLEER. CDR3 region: CASSQENTLPYEQYF. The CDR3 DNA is TGCGCCAGCAGCCAAGAAAACACCCTACCCTACGAGCAGTACTTC.

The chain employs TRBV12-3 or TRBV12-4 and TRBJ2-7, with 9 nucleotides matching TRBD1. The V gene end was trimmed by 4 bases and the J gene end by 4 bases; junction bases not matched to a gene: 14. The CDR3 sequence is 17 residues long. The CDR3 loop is CASSWGGGQGLEYEQYF. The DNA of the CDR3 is TGTGCCAGCAGTTGGGGAGGGGGACAGGGTTTAGAATACGAGCAGTACTTC.

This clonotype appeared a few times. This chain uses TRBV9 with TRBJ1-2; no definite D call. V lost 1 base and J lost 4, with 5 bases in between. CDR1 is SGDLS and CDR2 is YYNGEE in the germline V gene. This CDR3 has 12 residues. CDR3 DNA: TGTGCCAGCAGCGTACAACCCTATGGCTACACCTTC. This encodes CASSVQPYGYTF.

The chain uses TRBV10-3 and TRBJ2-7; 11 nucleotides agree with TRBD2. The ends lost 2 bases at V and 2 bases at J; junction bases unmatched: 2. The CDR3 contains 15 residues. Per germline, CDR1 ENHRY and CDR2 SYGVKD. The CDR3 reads CAISETSGGTYEQYF. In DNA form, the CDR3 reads TGTGCCATCAGTGAGACTAGCGGGGGCACCTACGAGCAGTACTTC.

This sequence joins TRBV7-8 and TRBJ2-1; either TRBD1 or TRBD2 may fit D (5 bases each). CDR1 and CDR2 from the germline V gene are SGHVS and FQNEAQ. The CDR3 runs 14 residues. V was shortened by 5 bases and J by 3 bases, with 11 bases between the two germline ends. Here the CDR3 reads CASSIRGGYNEQFF. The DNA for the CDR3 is TGTGCCAGCAGCATTCGTGGGGGCTACAATGAGCAGTTCTTC. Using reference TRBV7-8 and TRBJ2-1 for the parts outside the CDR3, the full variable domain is GAGVSQSPRYKVAKRGQDVALRCDPISGHVSLFWYQQALGQGPEFLTYFQNEAQLDKSGLPSDRFFAERPEGSVSTLKIQRTQQEDSAVYLCASSIRGGYNEQFFGPGTRLTVL.